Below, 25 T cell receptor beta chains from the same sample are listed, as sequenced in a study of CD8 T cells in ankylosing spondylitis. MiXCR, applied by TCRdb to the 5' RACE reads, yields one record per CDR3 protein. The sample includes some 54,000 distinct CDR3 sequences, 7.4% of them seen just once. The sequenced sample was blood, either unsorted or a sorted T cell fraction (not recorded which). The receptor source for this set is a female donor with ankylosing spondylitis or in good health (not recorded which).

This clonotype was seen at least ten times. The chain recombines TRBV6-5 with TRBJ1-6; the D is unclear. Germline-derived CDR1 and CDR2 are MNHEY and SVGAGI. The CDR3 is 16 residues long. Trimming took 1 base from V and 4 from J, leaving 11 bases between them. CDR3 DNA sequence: TGTGCCAGCAGTTACTTGAGGCAGGTTTATAATTCACCCCTCCACTTT. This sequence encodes CASSYLRQVYNSPLHF.

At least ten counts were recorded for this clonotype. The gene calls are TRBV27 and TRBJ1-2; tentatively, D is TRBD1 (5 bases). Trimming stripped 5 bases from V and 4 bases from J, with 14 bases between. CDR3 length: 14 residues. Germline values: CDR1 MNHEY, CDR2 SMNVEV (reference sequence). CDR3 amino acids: CASSPSLTAYGYTF. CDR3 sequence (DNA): TGTGCCAGCAGTCCAAGTCTGACAGCCTATGGCTACACCTTC.

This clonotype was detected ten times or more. The chain's CDR3 is CASSPAGGREAFF. The DNA for the CDR3 is TGTGCCAGCAGTCCCGCGGGGGGAAGAGAAGCTTTCTTT. The V call is TRBV28, the J call TRBJ1-1; weak D call: TRBD1 (5 bases). Germline assignment: CDR1 MDHEN and CDR2 SYDVKM. The CDR3 spans 13 residues. The germline V and J ends were trimmed by 5 bases and 8 bases, with 15 bases remaining between them. The whole variable domain, filled in from reference TRBV28 and TRBJ1-1, reads DVKVTQSSRYLVKRTGEKVFLECVQDMDHENMFWYRQDPGLGLRLIYFSYDVKMKEKGDIPEGYSVSREKKERFSLILESASTNQTSMYLCASSPAGGREAFFGQGTRLTVV.

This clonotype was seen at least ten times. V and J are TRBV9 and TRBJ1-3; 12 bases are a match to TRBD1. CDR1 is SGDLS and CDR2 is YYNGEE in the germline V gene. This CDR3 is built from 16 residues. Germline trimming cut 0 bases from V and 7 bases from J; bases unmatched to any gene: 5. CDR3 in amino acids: CASSVAPGQGANTIYF. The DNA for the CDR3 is TGTGCCAGCAGCGTAGCCCCGGGACAGGGGGCGAACACCATATATTTT. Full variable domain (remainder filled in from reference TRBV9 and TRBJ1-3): DSGVTQTPKHLITATGQRVTLRCSPRSGDLSVYWYQQSLDQGLQFLIQYYNGEERAKGNILERFSAQQFPDLHSELNLSSLELGDSALYFCASSVAPGQGANTIYFGEGSWLTVV.

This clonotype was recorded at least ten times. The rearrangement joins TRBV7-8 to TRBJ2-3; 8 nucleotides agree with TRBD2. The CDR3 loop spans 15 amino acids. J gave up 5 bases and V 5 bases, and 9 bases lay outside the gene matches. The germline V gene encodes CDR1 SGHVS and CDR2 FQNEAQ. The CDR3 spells CASSPRAGGQDTQYF. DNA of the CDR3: TGTGCCAGCAGCCCTCGGGCGGGGGGCCAAGATACGCAGTATTTT.

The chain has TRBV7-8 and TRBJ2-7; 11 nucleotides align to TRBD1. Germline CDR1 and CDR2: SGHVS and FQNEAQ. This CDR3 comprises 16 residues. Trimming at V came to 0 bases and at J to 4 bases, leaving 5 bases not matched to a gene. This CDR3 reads CASSLAAGQGGYEQYF. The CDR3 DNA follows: TGTGCCAGCAGCTTAGCGGCGGGACAGGGGGGGTACGAGCAGTACTTC.

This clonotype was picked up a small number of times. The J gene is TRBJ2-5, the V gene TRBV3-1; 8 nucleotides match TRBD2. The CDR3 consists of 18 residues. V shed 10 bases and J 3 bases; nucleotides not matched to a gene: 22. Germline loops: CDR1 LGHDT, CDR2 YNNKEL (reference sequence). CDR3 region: CATTQVQRRGAYEETQYF. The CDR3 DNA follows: TGTGCCACCACCCAAGTACAGAGGCGGGGGGCCTACGAAGAGACCCAGTACTTC.

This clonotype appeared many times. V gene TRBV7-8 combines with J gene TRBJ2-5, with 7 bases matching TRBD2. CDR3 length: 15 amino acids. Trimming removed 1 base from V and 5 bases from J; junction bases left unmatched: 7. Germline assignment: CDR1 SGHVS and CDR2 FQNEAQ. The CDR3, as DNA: TGTGCCAGCAGCTTAGAGGCGGGGGTGGTGGAGACCCAGTACTTC. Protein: CASSLEAGVVETQYF.

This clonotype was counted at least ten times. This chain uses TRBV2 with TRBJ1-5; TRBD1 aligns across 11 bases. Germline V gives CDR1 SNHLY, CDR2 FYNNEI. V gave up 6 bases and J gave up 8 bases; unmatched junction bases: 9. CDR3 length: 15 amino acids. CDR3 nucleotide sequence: TGTGCCAGCAGCCTCGGACAGGGGGCGAGCAAGCCCCAGCATTTT. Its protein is CASSLGQGASKPQHF.

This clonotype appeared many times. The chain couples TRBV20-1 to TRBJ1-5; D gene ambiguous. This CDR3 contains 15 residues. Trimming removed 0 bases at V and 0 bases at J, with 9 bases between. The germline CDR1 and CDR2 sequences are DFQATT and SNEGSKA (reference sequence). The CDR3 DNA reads TGCAGTGCTAGAGATTCAGTGTATAGCAATCAGCCCCAGCATTTT. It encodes CSARDSVYSNQPQHF.

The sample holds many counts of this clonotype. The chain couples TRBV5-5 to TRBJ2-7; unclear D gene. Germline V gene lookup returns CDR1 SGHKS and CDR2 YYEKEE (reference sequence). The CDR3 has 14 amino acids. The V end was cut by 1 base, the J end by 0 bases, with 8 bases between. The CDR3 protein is CASSLQSGSYEQYV. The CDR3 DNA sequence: TGTGCCAGCAGCTTGCAATCGGGCTCCTACGAGCAGTACGTC.

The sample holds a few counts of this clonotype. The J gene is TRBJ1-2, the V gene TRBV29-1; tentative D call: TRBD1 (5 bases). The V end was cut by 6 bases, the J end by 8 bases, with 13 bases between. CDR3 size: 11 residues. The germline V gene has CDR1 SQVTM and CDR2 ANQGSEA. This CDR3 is CSVLGTGGYTF. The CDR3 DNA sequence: TGCAGCGTCCTGGGGACGGGGGGCTACACCTTC. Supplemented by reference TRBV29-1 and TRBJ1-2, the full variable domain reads SAVISQKPSRDICQRGTSLTIQCQVDSQVTMMFWYRQQPGQSLTLIATANQGSEATYESGFVIDKFPISRPNLTFSTLTVSNMSPEDSSIYLCSVLGTGGYTFGSGTRLTVV.

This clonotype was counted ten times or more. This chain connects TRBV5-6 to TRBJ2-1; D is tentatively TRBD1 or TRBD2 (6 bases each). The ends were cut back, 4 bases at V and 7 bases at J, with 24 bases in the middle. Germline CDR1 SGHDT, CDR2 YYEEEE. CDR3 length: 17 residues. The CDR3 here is CASSLGWGASGWNEQFF. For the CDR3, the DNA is TGTGCCAGCAGCCTGGGTTGGGGGGCTTCAGGGTGGAATGAGCAGTTCTTC. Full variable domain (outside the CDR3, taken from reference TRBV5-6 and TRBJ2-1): DAGVTQSPTHLIKTRGQQVTLRCSPKSGHDTVSWYQQALGQGPQFIFQYYEEEERQRGNFPDRFSGHQFPNYSSELNVNALLLGDSALYLCASSLGWGASGWNEQFFGPGTRLTVL.

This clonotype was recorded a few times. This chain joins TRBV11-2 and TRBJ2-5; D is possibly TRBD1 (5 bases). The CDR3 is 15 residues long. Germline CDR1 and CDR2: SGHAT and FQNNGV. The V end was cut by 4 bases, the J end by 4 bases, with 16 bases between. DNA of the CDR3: TGTGCCAGCAGCTCCTTACAGGCTTGGGGAGAGACCCAGTACTTC. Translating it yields CASSSLQAWGETQYF.

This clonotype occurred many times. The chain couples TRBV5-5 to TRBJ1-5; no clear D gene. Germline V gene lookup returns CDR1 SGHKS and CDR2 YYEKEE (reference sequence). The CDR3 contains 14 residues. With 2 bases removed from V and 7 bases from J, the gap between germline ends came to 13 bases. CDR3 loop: CASSFQTYGQPQHF. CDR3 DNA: TGTGCCAGCAGCTTCCAGACTTACGGGCAGCCCCAGCATTTT. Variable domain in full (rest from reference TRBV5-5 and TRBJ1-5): DAGVTQSPTHLIKTRGQQVTLRCSPISGHKSVSWYQQVLGQGPQFIFQYYEKEERGRGNFPDRFSARQFPNYSSELNVNALLLGDSALYLCASSFQTYGQPQHFGDGTRLSIL.

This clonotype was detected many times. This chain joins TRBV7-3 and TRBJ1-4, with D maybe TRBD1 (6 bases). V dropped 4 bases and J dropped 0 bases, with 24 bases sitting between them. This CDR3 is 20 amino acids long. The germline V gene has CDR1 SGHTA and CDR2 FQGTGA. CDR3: CASSSQTEPQGPATNEKLFF. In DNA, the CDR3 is TGTGCCAGCAGCTCACAGACAGAGCCACAGGGCCCTGCAACTAATGAAAAACTGTTTTTT.

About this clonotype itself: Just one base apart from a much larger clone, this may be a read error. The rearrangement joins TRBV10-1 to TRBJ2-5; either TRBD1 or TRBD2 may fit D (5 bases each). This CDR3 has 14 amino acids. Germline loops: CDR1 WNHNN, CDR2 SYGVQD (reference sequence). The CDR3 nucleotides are TGCGCCAGCAGTCCCCGGACGGAGCGTGGGACCCGGTACTTC. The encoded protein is CASSPRTERGTRYF.

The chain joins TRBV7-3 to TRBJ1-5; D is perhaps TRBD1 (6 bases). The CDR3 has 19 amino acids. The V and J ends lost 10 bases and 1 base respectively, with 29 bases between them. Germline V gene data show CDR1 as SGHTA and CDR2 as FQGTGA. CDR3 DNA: TGTGCCATCTGTTTAGGCCCAGGGCGGGGGGCAGGAAGCAATCAGCCCCAGCATTTT. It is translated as CAICLGPGRGAGSNQPQHF.

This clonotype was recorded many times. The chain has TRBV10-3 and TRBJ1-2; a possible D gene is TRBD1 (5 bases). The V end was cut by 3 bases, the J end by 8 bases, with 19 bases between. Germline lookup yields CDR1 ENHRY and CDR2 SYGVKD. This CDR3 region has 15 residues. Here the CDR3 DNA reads TGTGCCATCAGTGATGGGTGGGGACCTCCTAACGGCTACACCTTC. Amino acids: CAISDGWGPPNGYTF.

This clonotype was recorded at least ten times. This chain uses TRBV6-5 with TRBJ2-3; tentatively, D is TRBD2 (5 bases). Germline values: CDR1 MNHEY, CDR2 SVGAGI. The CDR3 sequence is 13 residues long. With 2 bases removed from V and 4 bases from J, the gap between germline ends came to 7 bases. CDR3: CASSYRRPDTQYF. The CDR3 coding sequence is TGTGCCAGCAGTTACCGGAGGCCAGATACGCAGTATTTT.

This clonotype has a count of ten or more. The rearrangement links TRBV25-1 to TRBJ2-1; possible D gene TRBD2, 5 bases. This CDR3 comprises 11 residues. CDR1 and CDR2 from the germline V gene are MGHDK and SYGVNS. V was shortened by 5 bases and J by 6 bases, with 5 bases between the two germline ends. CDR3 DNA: TGTGCCAGCAGTCGGGGCAATGAGCAGTTCTTC. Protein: CASSRGNEQFF.

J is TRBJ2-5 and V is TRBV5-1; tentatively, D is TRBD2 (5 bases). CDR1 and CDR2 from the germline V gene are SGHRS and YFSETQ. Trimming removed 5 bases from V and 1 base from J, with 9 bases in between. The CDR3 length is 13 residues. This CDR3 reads CASSSGSQETQYF. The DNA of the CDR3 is TGCGCCAGCAGTTCTGGGAGCCAAGAGACCCAGTACTTC.

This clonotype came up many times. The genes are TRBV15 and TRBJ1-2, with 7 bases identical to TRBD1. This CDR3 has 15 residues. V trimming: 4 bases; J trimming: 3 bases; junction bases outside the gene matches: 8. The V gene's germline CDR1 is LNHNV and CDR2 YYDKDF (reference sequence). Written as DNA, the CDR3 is TGTGCCACCAGCAAATCTGGACAGGATGACTATGGCTACACCTTC. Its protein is CATSKSGQDDYGYTF.

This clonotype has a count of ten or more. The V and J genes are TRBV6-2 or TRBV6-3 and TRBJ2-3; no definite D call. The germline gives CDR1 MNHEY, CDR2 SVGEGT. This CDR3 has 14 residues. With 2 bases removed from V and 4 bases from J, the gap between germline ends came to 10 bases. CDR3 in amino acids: CASSYQGPPDTQYF. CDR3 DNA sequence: TGTGCCAGCAGTTACCAAGGTCCCCCAGATACGCAGTATTTT.

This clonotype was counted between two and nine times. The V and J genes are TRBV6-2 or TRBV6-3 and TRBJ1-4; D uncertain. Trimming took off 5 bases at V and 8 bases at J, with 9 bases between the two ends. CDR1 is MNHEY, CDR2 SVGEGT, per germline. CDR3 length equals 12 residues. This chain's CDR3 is CASSRPTEKLFF. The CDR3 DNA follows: TGTGCCAGCAGTCGCCCGACAGAAAAACTGTTTTTT.